The 21 T cell receptor beta chains below were found in one sample sequenced in a study of Ad26.COV2.S vaccination and SARS-CoV-2 variants. The treatment here: some 20 received Ad26.COV2.S at low or high dose, single or two shots; 5 received placebo; per-sample allocation not given. All samples were drawn on day 63, counting from the first vaccine or placebo injection. Data came from immunoSEQ multiplex PCR; TCRdb stores just in-frame clones and leaves some out. The data show hundreds of thousands of clones, 80% to 95% seen once. Sequencing was performed on peripheral blood, taken in a trial of Ad26.COV2.S vaccine versus placebo. The receptors originated from a person between 18 and 65 years old who received the Ad26.COV2.S COVID-19 vaccine or a placebo.

The chain combines TRBV5-4 with TRBJ2-6; the match to TRBD1 covers 10 bases. V shed 0 bases and J 2 bases; nucleotides not matched to a gene: 5. The germline CDR1 and CDR2 sequences are SGHNT and YYREEE (reference sequence). The CDR3 has 18 amino acids. CDR3 amino acids: CASSLVGTGVTGANVLTF. DNA for the CDR3: TGTGCCAGCAGCTTGGTTGGGACAGGGGTGACTGGGGCCAACGTCCTGACTTTC.

V and J are TRBV6-5 and TRBJ2-7; TRBD1 agrees at 9 bases. Trimming cost V 2 bases and J 2 bases; bases outside gene matches: 7. Germline V CDR1 and CDR2: MNHEY, SVGAGI. The CDR3 covers 16 residues. CDR3 amino acids: CASSYGQGWGPYEQYF. CDR3 DNA: TGTGCCAGCAGTTACGGACAGGGGTGGGGACCCTACGAGCAGTACTTC.

As concerns this clone: Other DNA sequences within the sample encode an identical CDR3. This chain uses TRBV12-3 or TRBV12-4 with TRBJ1-2, with a weak D call TRBD1 (5 bases). The CDR3 runs 11 residues. V shed 6 bases and J shed 8 bases, with 10 bases lying between them. The CDR3 DNA follows: TGTGCCAGCAGCCTCGGGGGGGGCTACACCTTC. Protein product: CASSLGGGYTF.

This sequence joins TRBV6-5 and TRBJ1-2; the match to TRBD1 covers 7 bases. The V gene's germline CDR1 is MNHEY and CDR2 SVGAGI. V was pared by 10 bases and J by 7 bases, with 12 bases of the junction left unmatched. This CDR3 spans 13 amino acids. The CDR3 is CATLGQQASGYTF. The DNA for the CDR3 is TGTGCCACCCTGGGACAGCAAGCTAGTGGCTACACCTTC.

This chain's CDR3 is CASSLGGTGQGHYEQYF. DNA for the CDR3: TGTGCCAGCAGCTTAGGGGGAACGGGACAGGGGCATTACGAGCAGTACTTC. The chain carries TRBV13 and TRBJ2-7, with 10 bases lining up with TRBD1. V lost 0 bases to trimming and J lost 4 bases; unmatched junction nucleotides: 9. Germline V gives CDR1 PRHDT, CDR2 FYEKMQ (reference sequence). This CDR3 contains 17 residues.

The CDR3 coding sequence is TGTGCCAGCAGTTACGAACCAGGACCACAAGAGACCCAGTACTTC. Protein sequence: CASSYEPGPQETQYF. V and J are TRBV6-5 and TRBJ2-5, with D hard to call. V dropped 2 bases and J dropped 2 bases, with 12 bases sitting between them. The CDR3 loop spans 15 amino acids. Germline CDR1 and CDR2: MNHEY and SVGAGI.

The chain uses TRBV7-6 and TRBJ2-1; 11 bases agree with TRBD2. The CDR3 spans 18 residues. Trimming took 7 bases from V and 4 from J; bases not matched to a gene: 15. Looked up from germline, CDR1 is SGHVS and CDR2 is FNYEAQ. The CDR3 sequence: CASTTLAGVTGLYNEQFF. The CDR3 region has the DNA TGTGCCAGCACCACACTAGCGGGAGTGACGGGGCTATACAATGAGCAGTTCTTC.

The rearrangement uses TRBV5-1 and TRBJ2-7, with D possibly matching TRBD1 (6 bases). Germline V gene data show CDR1 as SGHRS and CDR2 as YFSETQ. The CDR3 has 13 residues. V lost 8 bases to trimming and J lost 1 base, with 13 bases between them. The CDR3, as DNA: TGCGCCAGTGCGACAGGCCTGTCCTACGAGCAGTACTTC. Protein: CASATGLSYEQYF.

The rearrangement uses TRBV5-6 and TRBJ1-6; possible D gene TRBD1, 6 bases. The V end lost 0 bases, the J end lost 10 bases, and 17 bases lay between the germline ends. This CDR3 comprises 16 residues. CDR1 and CDR2 (germline): SGHDT, YYEEEE. The CDR3: CASSLVAGQLNSPLHF. DNA for the CDR3: TGTGCCAGCAGCTTGGTGGCGGGACAATTAAACTCACCCCTCCACTTT.

The chain has TRBV5-1 and TRBJ1-2; 7 bases map to TRBD1. This CDR3 has 15 residues. After removal of 3 bases from V and 8 bases from J, the junction contained 13 bases not matched to a gene. From germline, CDR1 is SGHRS and CDR2 YFSETQ. CDR3 nucleotides: TGCGCCAGCAGCTCTCCGAGCACAGGGGTCTGGGGCTACACCTTC. Encoded protein: CASSSPSTGVWGYTF.

V usage is TRBV30 and J usage is TRBJ1-1; no firm D call. The CDR3 covers 14 residues. From germline, CDR1 is GTSNPN and CDR2 SVGIG (reference sequence). Trimming cost V 6 bases and J 1 base, with 15 bases left between them. Here the CDR3 DNA reads TGTGCCTGTTTGTGGGGAATCGGGAACACTGAAGCTTTCTTT. Translated, it gives CACLWGIGNTEAFF.

On this clone: The junction departs from germline at one end; a sequencing error may be responsible. The J gene is TRBJ2-3, the V gene TRBV2; D may be TRBD1 (5 bases). Germline values: CDR1 SNHLY, CDR2 FYNNEI. The CDR3 has 14 amino acids. CDR3 in amino acids: CASSKAGSTDTQYF. The CDR3 DNA sequence: TGTGCCAGCAGTAAAGCAGGGAGCACAGATACGCAGTATTTT.

The chain carries TRBV7-3 and TRBJ2-3, with 7 bases fitting TRBD2. The V gene's germline CDR1 is SGHTA and CDR2 FQGTGA. V shed 5 bases and J 2 bases; nucleotides not matched to a gene: 13. This CDR3 has 17 amino acids. Here the CDR3 reads CASSPTPTSDLTDTQYF. The CDR3 coding sequence is TGTGCCAGCAGCCCAACTCCTACTAGCGATCTCACAGATACGCAGTATTTT.

This sequence joins TRBV7-9 and TRBJ2-1; maybe TRBD2 (6 bases). The germline CDR1 and CDR2 sequences are SEHNR and FQNEAQ (reference sequence). V dropped 5 bases and J dropped 7 bases, with 15 bases sitting between them. The CDR3 runs 14 residues. The CDR3, as DNA: TGTGCCAGCAGCCGGGGGATTGGCGGTAATGAGCAGTTCTTC. Translated, it gives CASSRGIGGNEQFF. The variable domain in full, with the rest retrieved from reference TRBV7-9 and TRBJ2-1, is DTGVSQNPRHKITKRGQNVTFRCDPISEHNRLYWYRQTLGQGPEFLTYFQNEAQLEKSRLLSDRFSAERPKGSFSTLEIQRTEQGDSAMYLCASSRGIGGNEQFFGPGTRLTVL.

V gene TRBV11-2 combines with J gene TRBJ2-7; D call uncertain. The CDR3 contains 14 residues. V lost 8 bases and J 0 bases, leaving 14 bases between the germline ends. Looked up from germline, CDR1 is SGHAT and CDR2 is FQNNGV. The DNA for the CDR3 is TGTGCCAGCGTAAAGACTCTCAGCTCCTACGAGCAGTACTTC. This translates into CASVKTLSSYEQYF.

This chain connects TRBV18 to TRBJ2-7, with 9 positions matching TRBD2. The V and J ends lost 3 bases and 5 bases, in that order; junction bases with no gene match: 8. CDR3 length equals 15 residues. Germline CDR1 is KGHSH and CDR2 is LQKENI. CDR3 protein: CASSPTTASGNEQYF. CDR3 bases: TGTGCCAGCTCACCGACGACGGCTAGCGGGAACGAGCAGTACTTC.

The chain recombines TRBV7-9 with TRBJ2-7; 7 bases agree with TRBD2. Trimming removed 5 bases from V and 0 bases from J; junction bases left unmatched: 7. CDR3 size: 15 residues. Per germline, CDR1 SEHNR and CDR2 FQNEAQ (reference sequence). The CDR3 DNA is TGTGCCAGCAGCCCACTAGCGAATAGCTCCTACGAGCAGTACTTC. Amino acid sequence: CASSPLANSSYEQYF.

The chain employs TRBV10-3 and TRBJ1-6; possibly TRBD1 for D (5 bases). The CDR3 is made up of 15 amino acids. Germline V CDR1 and CDR2: ENHRY, SYGVKD. V lost 6 bases to trimming and J lost 9 bases, with 18 bases between them. CDR3 amino acids: CAIRDGISRGSPLHF. CDR3 nucleotides: TGTGCCATCAGGGACGGGATTTCAAGGGGTTCACCCCTCCACTTT.

V and J are TRBV6-2 or TRBV6-3 and TRBJ2-7; 11 bases map to TRBD2. Germline values: CDR1 MNHEY, CDR2 SVGEGT. The CDR3 consists of 17 residues. After removal of 0 bases from V and 3 bases from J, the junction contained 7 bases not matched to a gene. In nucleotides, the CDR3 is TGTGCCAGCAGTTACTCGCAGACTAGCGGGATTGTCTACGAGCAGTACTTC. Translating it yields CASSYSQTSGIVYEQYF.

This chain connects TRBV28 to TRBJ1-2, with D hard to call. This CDR3 spans 12 amino acids. With 4 bases removed from V and 4 bases from J, the gap between germline ends came to 7 bases. The germline V gene has CDR1 MDHEN and CDR2 SYDVKM. CDR3 region: CASSSPLYGYTF. Written as DNA, the CDR3 is TGTGCCAGCAGTTCCCCACTCTATGGCTACACCTTC.

The chain has TRBV4-1 and TRBJ2-1; perhaps TRBD2 as D (6 bases). The CDR3 runs 14 residues. Deletions cut 1 base from V and 9 bases from J, with 13 bases between. Looked up from germline, CDR1 is MGHRA and CDR2 is YSYEKL. CDR3 region: CASSQGTILGEQFF. The CDR3 bases are TGCGCCAGCAGCCAAGGGACTATTTTGGGTGAGCAGTTCTTC.